This TCR beta chain was sequenced for a study of vaccination effects on CD4 cells after COVID-19. Study-level background: A couple of convalescent donors provided samples 16 days and one week before vaccination.

Before sequencing took place, the ViraFEST assay used viral peptide pools to expand antigen-specific CD4+ T cells. At the end of 10 days of culture, CD4+ T cells were isolated. The person had a PCR-confirmed SARS-CoV-2 infection during March to December 2020. Cultures received IL-2 medium that replaced half the medium on days 3 and 7. V was pared by 2 bases and J by 1 base, with 0 bases of the junction left unmatched. This CDR3 comprises 15 residues. CDR1 KGHSH and CDR2 LQKENI come from the germline V gene. To note about this clone: Its antigen is not identified.

Sequencing used immunoSEQ multiplex PCR; TCRdb keeps in-frame clones, though not all of them. In the table there are around 75,000 clones, roughly two thirds of which are singletons. Material: CD4+ T cells from PBMCs cultured with HIV peptides, obtained before COVID-19 vaccination. As to subset: HIV-1 Nef peptide pool negative control/reference culture. The rearrangement joins TRBV18 to TRBJ2-2; 8 nucleotides agree with TRBD1. This TCR was sampled from a human donor who had a prior SARS-CoV-2 infection. CDR3 protein: CASSPGTGNTGELFF. The CDR3 nucleotides read TGTGCCAGCTCACCAGGGACAGGGAACACCGGGGAGCTGTTTTTT.